A selection of T cell receptor beta chains follows, all from one sample in a study of blood T cells in healthy people across ages. Using its own MiXCR run on the 5' RACE reads, TCRdb lists one record per CDR3 protein. This sample has approximately 780,000 distinct CDR3 sequences; 25% to 30% occur once, and the top ten carry 3%. The same sample was also used in a study of T cells of mothers and their children.

Sequencing was carried out using blood. The source is a boy aged 10-17 years in good health. Each CDR3 is given with its conserved first and last residue. A D gene is named only where the DNA matches it firmly. Not all rows give a size; the values are once, few, many and, for expanded clones, a class.

J: TRBJ1-6; D: NA; size: NA; V: TRBV12-5; CDR3: CASGLTGGAYNSPLHF; DNA: TGTGCTAGTGGTTTGACCGGGGGCGCCTATAATTCACCCCTCCACTTT
J: TRBJ2-7; D: TRBD1; size: few; V: TRBV7-6; CDR3: CASSLALGTGDYEQYF; DNA: TGTGCCAGCAGCTTAGCGCTAGGGACAGGGGACTACGAGCAGTACTTC
J: TRBJ2-5; D: NA; size: NA; V: TRBV7-2; CDR3: CASSLPPSYETQYF; DNA: TGTGCCAGCAGCTTACCACCCAGTTACGAGACCCAGTACTTC
J: TRBJ1-2; D: NA; size: few; V: TRBV20-1; CDR3: CSPFQGGNMDGYTF; DNA: TGCAGTCCGTTCCAAGGCGGGAATATGGATGGCTACACCTTC
J: TRBJ1-4; D: TRBD1; size: NA; V: TRBV5-1; CDR3: CASSLIPTGGNEKLFF; DNA: TGCGCCAGCAGCTTGATTCCGACAGGGGGAAATGAAAAACTGTTTTTT
J: TRBJ2-7; D: NA; size: NA; V: TRBV18; CDR3: CAGSLNYEQYF; DNA: TGTGCCGGCTCACTTAACTACGAGCAGTACTTC
J: TRBJ2-7; D: TRBD1; size: NA; V: TRBV5-1; CDR3: CASSLTGTGLSYEQYF; DNA: TGCGCCAGCAGCTTGACCGGGACAGGCCTTTCCTACGAGCAGTACTTC
J: TRBJ2-7; D: NA; size: few; V: TRBV2; CDR3: CASFRGYEQYF; DNA: TGTGCCAGTTTCCGCGGATATGAGCAGTACTTC
J: TRBJ2-3; D: TRBD2; size: NA; V: TRBV7-9; CDR3: CASSQGRLAGPRTNTQYF; DNA: TGTGCCAGCAGCCAAGGTAGACTAGCGGGGCCCCGCACGAATACGCAGTATTTT
J: TRBJ2-3; D: NA; size: NA; V: TRBV20-1; CDR3: CSSMYSTDTQYF; DNA: TGCAGTTCAATGTACAGCACAGATACGCAGTATTTT
J: TRBJ1-2; D: TRBD1; size: few; V: TRBV6-2/TRBV6-3; CDR3: CASSDGRQGINYGYTF; DNA: TGTGCCAGCAGTGACGGGAGACAGGGGATTAACTATGGCTACACCTTC
J: TRBJ1-1; D: NA; size: few; V: TRBV12-3/TRBV12-4; CDR3: CASSPGAVDTEAFF; DNA: TGTGCCAGCTCCCCAGGGGCTGTGGACACTGAAGCTTTCTTT
J: TRBJ2-5; D: NA; size: few; V: TRBV14; CDR3: CASSQGRASSYQETQYF; DNA: TGTGCCAGCAGCCAAGGCAGGGCCTCCTCGTACCAAGAGACCCAGTACTTC
J: TRBJ2-4; D: TRBD2; size: few; V: TRBV2; CDR3: CASSKGLAGGTKNTQYF; DNA: TGTGCCAGCAGCAAGGGACTAGCGGGGGGAACCAAAAACACTCAGTACTTC
J: TRBJ1-6; D: NA; size: few; V: TRBV6-6; CDR3: CASTERTASNSPLHF; DNA: TGTGCCAGTACGGAAAGGACAGCAAGCAATTCACCCCTCCACTTT
J: TRBJ2-5; D: NA; size: few; V: TRBV5-1; CDR3: CASSTGAIRKETQYF; DNA: TGCGCCAGCAGTACGGGGGCAATCCGCAAAGAGACCCAGTACTTC
J: TRBJ2-5; D: NA; size: NA; V: TRBV2; CDR3: CASSNTQYQETQYF; DNA: TGTGCCAGCAGTAATACACAGTACCAAGAGACCCAGTACTTC
J: TRBJ2-5; D: TRBD2; size: NA; V: TRBV5-1; CDR3: CASSESGGGLAVTETQYF; DNA: TGCGCCAGCAGCGAGAGCGGGGGGGGCCTAGCTGTTACGGAGACCCAGTACTTC
J: TRBJ2-5; D: TRBD2; size: once; V: TRBV11-2; CDR3: CASSPLAGGPEETQYF; DNA: TGTGCCAGCAGCCCCCTAGCGGGGGGGCCGGAAGAGACCCAGTACTTC
J: TRBJ1-4; D: NA; size: few; V: TRBV4-1; CDR3: CASSPVRVNEKLFF; DNA: TGCGCCAGCAGTCCCGTCAGGGTTAATGAAAAACTGTTTTTT
J: TRBJ2-7; D: TRBD1; size: few; V: TRBV10-2; CDR3: CASIYGTGDYEQYF; DNA: TGCGCCAGCATTTATGGGACAGGCGACTACGAGCAGTACTTC
J: TRBJ1-3; D: NA; size: few; V: TRBV12-3/TRBV12-4; CDR3: CASSYAGTKNTIYF; DNA: TGTGCCAGCAGTTACGCCGGGACGAAGAACACCATATATTTT
J: TRBJ1-4; D: NA; size: NA; V: TRBV7-9; CDR3: CASSPRDSREKLFF; DNA: TGTGCCAGCAGCCCCCGAGACAGTCGCGAAAAACTGTTTTTT
J: TRBJ2-3; D: NA; size: few; V: TRBV7-6; CDR3: CASSFGPSDTQYF; DNA: TGTGCCAGCAGCTTCGGACCGTCGGATACGCAGTATTTT
J: TRBJ2-7; D: NA; size: NA; V: TRBV11-2; CDR3: CASSSSGGVHEQYF; DNA: TGTGCCAGCAGCTCATCCGGGGGAGTACACGAGCAGTACTTC
J: TRBJ2-7; D: NA; size: NA; V: TRBV29-1; CDR3: CSVERGTYEQYF; DNA: TGCAGCGTTGAGAGGGGCACCTACGAGCAGTACTTC
J: TRBJ2-7; D: NA; size: NA; V: TRBV5-5; CDR3: CASSLAVHEQYF; DNA: TGTGCCAGCAGCTTGGCTGTCCACGAGCAGTACTTC
J: TRBJ2-7; D: TRBD1; size: few; V: TRBV6-1; CDR3: CASRGDRGSLDEQYF; DNA: TGTGCCAGCAGGGGGGACAGGGGAAGTCTCGACGAGCAGTACTTC
J: TRBJ2-5; D: TRBD1; size: NA; V: TRBV7-6; CDR3: CASSSTPQTGADSGTQYF; DNA: TGTGCCAGCAGCTCCACCCCACAGACAGGGGCAGATTCGGGCACCCAGTACTTC
J: TRBJ2-3; D: NA; size: once; V: TRBV7-9; CDR3: CASSPAQKMDTDTQYF; DNA: TGTGCCAGCAGCCCCGCACAGAAGATGGACACAGATACGCAGTATTTT
J: TRBJ2-5; D: NA; size: NA; V: TRBV29-1; CDR3: CSLLQGPETQYF; DNA: TGCAGCCTATTACAGGGCCCAGAGACCCAGTACTTC
J: TRBJ2-3; D: NA; size: NA; V: TRBV20-1; CDR3: CSARATERSTDTQYF; DNA: TGCAGTGCTAGAGCCACGGAAAGGAGCACAGATACGCAGTATTTT
J: TRBJ2-3; D: NA; size: NA; V: TRBV19; CDR3: CASSASVSTDTQYF; DNA: TGTGCCAGTAGTGCGAGCGTGAGCACAGATACGCAGTATTTT
J: TRBJ2-5; D: TRBD1; size: few; V: TRBV10-3; CDR3: CAISSLGQGQETQYF; DNA: TGTGCCATCAGTTCCCTAGGACAGGGTCAAGAGACCCAGTACTTC
J: TRBJ2-2; D: NA; size: NA; V: TRBV19; CDR3: CASSIEGAGELFF; DNA: TGTGCCAGTAGTATAGAAGGGGCCGGGGAGCTGTTTTTT